The 25 T cell receptor beta chains reported below all come from one sample, sequenced in a study of Ad26.COV2.S vaccination and SARS-CoV-2 variants. Treatment given: around 19 received Ad26.COV2.S at low or high dose, single or two shots; a few received placebo; per-sample allocation not given. Samples came from day 63 after the first vaccine or placebo injection. Only in-frame clones appear in the TCRdb table, and some are missing; sequencing was by immunoSEQ multiplex PCR. The data hold about 350,000 clones, with roughly 91% observed a single time. The specimen was peripheral blood, collected in a trial of Ad26.COV2.S vaccine versus placebo. Receptors originate from a person between 18 and 65 years old who received the Ad26.COV2.S COVID-19 vaccine or a placebo.

The J gene is TRBJ1-4, the V gene TRBV29-1; 9 nucleotides agree with TRBD1. The CDR3 has 14 amino acids. The V and J ends lost 4 bases and 5 bases, in that order; junction bases with no gene match: 5. The germline V gene has CDR1 SQVTM and CDR2 ANQGSEA. The CDR3 protein is CSVGNRGRNEKLFF. In DNA, the CDR3 is TGCAGCGTTGGAAACAGGGGGCGGAATGAAAAACTGTTTTTT.

This clone was seen just once. The J gene is TRBJ2-3, the V gene TRBV27; D not certain. CDR3 length equals 13 residues. The germline gives CDR1 MNHEY, CDR2 SMNVEV (reference sequence). V lost 3 bases and J 5 bases, leaving 9 bases between the germline ends. The CDR3 DNA is TGTGCCAGCAGTTTCGGGTCAGAAGATACGCAGTATTTT. Its translation: CASSFGSEDTQYF.

The CDR3 sequence is CASSILTGGYPDQPQHF. The CDR3 DNA reads as TGTGCCAGTAGTATACTAACAGGGGGCTATCCGGATCAGCCCCAGCATTTT. This chain joins TRBV19 and TRBJ1-5, with 9 bases matching TRBD1. Germline-derived CDR1 and CDR2 are LNHDA and SQIVND (reference sequence). The J segment lost 5 bases and the V segment lost 2 bases, leaving 10 bases of the junction unmatched. The CDR3 has 17 amino acids.

V gene TRBV9 combines with J gene TRBJ1-3; D ambiguous. Germline V lookup: CDR1 SGDLS, CDR2 YYNGEE. V lost 0 bases and J lost 2, with 6 bases in between. The CDR3 is 14 residues long. The DNA of the CDR3 is TGTGCCAGCAGCGTAGAAGGGACTGGAAACACCATATATTTT. It codes for CASSVEGTGNTIYF.

The rearrangement uses TRBV5-1 and TRBJ1-1, with D unclear. V lost 5 bases to trimming and J lost 4 bases, with 9 bases between them. Germline-derived CDR1 and CDR2 are SGHRS and YFSETQ. This CDR3 is built from 12 residues. The CDR3 sequence is CASSSDFTEAFF. As DNA, the CDR3 is TGCGCCAGCAGTTCTGACTTCACTGAAGCTTTCTTT.

The chain carries TRBV28 and TRBJ1-1; D gene unclear. Germline loops: CDR1 MDHEN, CDR2 SYDVKM. V dropped 6 bases and J dropped 5 bases, with 4 bases sitting between them. The CDR3 loop spans 10 amino acids. The CDR3 here is CASRATEAFF. CDR3 DNA: TGTGCCAGCAGGGCAACTGAAGCTTTCTTT.

V is TRBV18 and J is TRBJ2-2, with TRBD2 matching 11 bases. V dropped 3 bases and J dropped 2; count of bases not matched to a gene: 2. Germline-derived CDR1 and CDR2 are KGHSH and LQKENI. The CDR3 has 16 amino acids. CDR3 protein: CASSPGLAGNTGELFF. The CDR3 bases are TGTGCCAGCTCACCCGGACTAGCGGGTAACACCGGGGAGCTGTTTTTT.

This chain connects TRBV5-1 to TRBJ1-2; TRBD1 matches 7 bases. Germline V gene lookup returns CDR1 SGHRS and CDR2 YFSETQ. CDR3 length equals 14 residues. The ends lost 7 bases at V and 3 bases at J; junction bases unmatched: 9. CDR3 sequence reads: CASHKTGLDYGYTF. The CDR3 DNA follows: TGCGCCAGCCACAAGACAGGGTTGGACTATGGCTACACCTTC. Combining the CDR3 with reference TRBV5-1 and TRBJ1-2 gives the whole variable domain KAGVTQTPRYLIKTRGQQVTLSCSPISGHRSVSWYQQTPGQGLQFLFEYFSETQRNKGNFPGRFSGRQFSNSRSEMNVSTLELGDSALYLCASHKTGLDYGYTFGSGTRLTVV.

V usage is TRBV5-6 and J usage is TRBJ2-7; D may correspond to TRBD1 or TRBD2 (6 bases each). The CDR3 runs to 14 residues. Per the germline V gene, CDR1 is SGHDT and CDR2 is YYEEEE. Trimming shortened V by 2 bases and J by 2 bases, and 11 bases separated the two germline ends. The CDR3 sequence is CASSFQGTAYEQYF. The CDR3 nucleotides are TGTGCCAGCAGCTTCCAGGGGACTGCCTACGAGCAGTACTTC.

The chain employs TRBV28 and TRBJ1-2; D remains unclear. V lost 5 bases to trimming and J lost 3 bases, with 10 bases between them. The CDR3 runs 13 residues. CDR1 MDHEN and CDR2 SYDVKM come from the germline V gene. DNA of the CDR3: TGTGCCAGCAGTCGCGGCACCTACTATGGCTACACCTTC. Translating it yields CASSRGTYYGYTF.

This chain connects TRBV6-5 to TRBJ2-7, with a tentative D call TRBD1 (5 bases). This CDR3 contains 15 residues. The V end lost 2 bases, the J end lost 3 bases, and 14 bases lay between the germline ends. Germline V CDR1 and CDR2: MNHEY, SVGAGI. The CDR3 spells CASSYRPLDIYEQYF. In nucleotides, the CDR3 is TGTGCCAGCAGTTACCGACCTTTGGACATCTACGAGCAGTACTTC.

A single count supports this clone. This chain uses TRBV25-1 with TRBJ1-1; 8 nucleotides align to TRBD1. CDR1 is MGHDK, CDR2 SYGVNS, per germline. Trimming took 3 bases from V and 0 from J; bases not matched to a gene: 3. The CDR3 is 15 amino acids. The CDR3 DNA is TGTGCCAGCAGTGACCAGGGGGCGATGAACACTGAAGCTTTCTTT. Its protein product is CASSDQGAMNTEAFF.

The chain couples TRBV4-1 to TRBJ2-3; D may correspond to TRBD1 or TRBD2 (5 bases each). CDR3 length: 19 amino acids. The germline CDR1 and CDR2 sequences are MGHRA and YSYEKL. Deletions cut 1 base from V and 0 bases from J, with 20 bases between. CDR3 sequence: CASSQGSLRGEGSTDTQYF. The CDR3, as DNA: TGCGCCAGCAGCCAAGGTTCCCTAAGGGGTGAGGGTAGCACAGATACGCAGTATTTT.

The chain has TRBV5-1 and TRBJ1-1; D call uncertain. V gave up 3 bases and J gave up 1 base, with 10 bases separating them. Germline V gene sequence: CDR1 SGHRS, CDR2 YFSETQ. The CDR3 runs to 14 residues. The CDR3 sequence: CASSSYFGNTEAFF. The CDR3 DNA follows: TGCGCCAGCAGCTCCTATTTTGGGAACACTGAAGCTTTCTTT.

This chain joins TRBV6-5 and TRBJ1-1; TRBD1 might be the D (6 bases). The CDR3 has 15 amino acids. Trimming shortened V by 6 bases and J by 5 bases, and 19 bases separated the two germline ends. In germline, CDR1 is MNHEY, CDR2 SVGAGI. As DNA, the CDR3 is TGTGCCAGCAGCTTCGTAACAGGGAAGAAGACTGAAGCTTTCTTT. It is translated as CASSFVTGKKTEAFF.

The CDR3 DNA reads TGTGCCAGCAGTCCCGGACTAGCGGGGGGGCTTAGCACAGATACGCAGTATTTT. Protein sequence: CASSPGLAGGLSTDTQYF. The chain carries TRBV28 and TRBJ2-3; 15 bases align to TRBD2. Germline V gene sequence: CDR1 MDHEN, CDR2 SYDVKM. The CDR3 is made up of 18 amino acids. The ends lost 5 bases at V and 0 bases at J; junction bases unmatched: 6.

Here the CDR3 DNA reads TGTGCCAGCAGTGACAGGGCCACTACAGATACGCAGTATTTT. Translating it yields CASSDRATTDTQYF. The gene calls are TRBV2 and TRBJ2-3; D perhaps matches TRBD1 (5 bases). The CDR3 consists of 14 residues. With 3 bases removed from V and 3 bases from J, the gap between germline ends came to 10 bases. The germline V gene encodes CDR1 SNHLY and CDR2 FYNNEI.

This clone is a singleton in its sample. This chain connects TRBV9 to TRBJ1-1; no clear D. Trimming cost V 0 bases and J 1 base, with 4 bases left between them. This CDR3 has 13 amino acids. Germline CDR1 reads SGDLS; CDR2 reads YYNGEE. CDR3 in amino acids: CASSVESNTEAFF. In DNA, the CDR3 is TGTGCCAGCAGCGTAGAATCGAACACTGAAGCTTTCTTT.

V gene TRBV7-2 combines with J gene TRBJ2-5, with D perhaps being TRBD1 or TRBD2 (5 bases each). This CDR3 spans 12 amino acids. Germline CDR1 SGHTA, CDR2 FQGNSA. Trimming removed 5 bases from V and 5 bases from J, with 9 bases in between. CDR3 coding DNA: TGTGCCAGCAGCCTGGGGGTTGAGACCCAGTACTTC. This translates into CASSLGVETQYF.

This clone was detected once. V and J are TRBV11-3 and TRBJ2-2; 8 nucleotides align to TRBD1. The CDR3 is made up of 16 amino acids. Losses at the gene ends were 1 base for V and 3 bases for J; bases not matched to a gene: 4. Germline V CDR1 and CDR2: SGHNT, YENEEA. Here the CDR3 reads CASSLGLTGDTGELFF. CDR3 sequence (DNA): TGTGCCAGCAGCTTAGGTTTGACAGGGGACACCGGGGAGCTGTTTTTT.

This clone appeared a few times. V and J are TRBV27 and TRBJ1-5, with D unclear. The V gene's germline CDR1 is MNHEY and CDR2 SMNVEV (reference sequence). The CDR3 contains 15 residues. Trimming shortened V by 4 bases and J by 7 bases, and 17 bases separated the two germline ends. Here the CDR3 reads CASSSRKDPGQPQHF. CDR3 sequence (DNA): TGTGCCAGCAGTTCGAGAAAGGATCCGGGGCAGCCCCAGCATTTT.

The chain is built from TRBV18 and TRBJ1-1; 8 bases are a match to TRBD1. The CDR3 is 13 residues long. The V gene's germline CDR1 is KGHSH and CDR2 LQKENI. Trimming cost V 3 bases and J 7 bases; bases outside gene matches: 4. The CDR3 nucleotides read TGTGCCAGCTCACCTCAGGGGGCGGGTGAAGCTTTCTTT. Translated, it gives CASSPQGAGEAFF.

The chain couples TRBV28 to TRBJ2-1; D perhaps matches TRBD1 (5 bases). The V gene lost 2 bases and the J gene lost 6 bases, with 11 bases spanning the gap. This CDR3 has 14 residues. CDR1 and CDR2 (germline): MDHEN, SYDVKM. CDR3 in DNA: TGTGCCAGCAGTTTAGGGTCAGGGTTCAATGAGCAGTTCTTC. This encodes CASSLGSGFNEQFF.

The V and J genes are TRBV7-2 and TRBJ1-4; the D is unclear. Germline V gene data show CDR1 as SGHTA and CDR2 as FQGNSA. V gave up 0 bases and J gave up 2 bases, with 4 bases separating them. This CDR3 is built from 14 residues. The CDR3 region has the DNA TGTGCCAGCAGCTTAGCAGGGACTAATGAAAAACTGTTTTTT. Its protein is CASSLAGTNEKLFF.

The CDR3 is CASSGLRGNSNQPQHF. CDR3 nucleotide sequence: TGTGCCAGCAGTGGCCTGAGGGGGAATAGCAATCAGCCCCAGCATTTT. The V call is TRBV2, the J call TRBJ1-5; maybe TRBD1 (6 bases). The CDR3 has 16 residues. Germline V gives CDR1 SNHLY, CDR2 FYNNEI. With 4 bases removed from V and 0 bases from J, the gap between germline ends came to 13 bases.